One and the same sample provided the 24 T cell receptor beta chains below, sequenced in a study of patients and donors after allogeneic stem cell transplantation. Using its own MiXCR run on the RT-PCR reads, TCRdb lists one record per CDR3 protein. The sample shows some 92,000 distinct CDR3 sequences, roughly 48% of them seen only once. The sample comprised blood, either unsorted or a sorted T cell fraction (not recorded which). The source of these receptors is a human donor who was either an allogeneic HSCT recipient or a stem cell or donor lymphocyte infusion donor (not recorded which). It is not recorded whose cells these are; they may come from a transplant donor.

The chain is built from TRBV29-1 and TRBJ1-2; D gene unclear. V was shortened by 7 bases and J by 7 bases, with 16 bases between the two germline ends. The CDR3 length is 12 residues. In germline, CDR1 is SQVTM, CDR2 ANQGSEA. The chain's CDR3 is CSGRGGLGGYTF. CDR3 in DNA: TGCAGCGGAAGAGGAGGTCTAGGTGGCTACACCTTC.

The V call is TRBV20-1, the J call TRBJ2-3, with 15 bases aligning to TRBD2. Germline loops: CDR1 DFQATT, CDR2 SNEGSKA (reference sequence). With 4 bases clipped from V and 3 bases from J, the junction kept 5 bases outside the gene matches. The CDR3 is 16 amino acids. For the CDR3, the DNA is TGCAGTGCTATAGGACTAGCGGGAGGGAAGACAGATACGCAGTATTTT. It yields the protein CSAIGLAGGKTDTQYF.

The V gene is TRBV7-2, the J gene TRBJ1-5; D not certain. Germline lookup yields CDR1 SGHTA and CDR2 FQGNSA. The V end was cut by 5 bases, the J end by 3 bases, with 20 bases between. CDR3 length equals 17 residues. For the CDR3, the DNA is TGTGCCAGCAGCGTAGACGGCGGAAAACGATTCAATCAGCCCCAGCATTTT. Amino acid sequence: CASSVDGGKRFNQPQHF.

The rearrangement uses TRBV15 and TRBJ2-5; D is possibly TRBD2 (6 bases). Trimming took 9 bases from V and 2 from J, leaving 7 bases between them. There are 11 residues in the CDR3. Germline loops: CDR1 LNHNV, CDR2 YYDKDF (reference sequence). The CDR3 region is CATGLQETQYF. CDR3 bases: TGTGCCACGGGACTTCAAGAGACCCAGTACTTC.

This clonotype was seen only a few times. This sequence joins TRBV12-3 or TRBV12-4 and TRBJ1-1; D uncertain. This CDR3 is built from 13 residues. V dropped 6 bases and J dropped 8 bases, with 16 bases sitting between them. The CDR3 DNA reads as TGTGCCAGCAGCCTCCTCGCACAAGTGGAAGCTTTCTTT. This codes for CASSLLAQVEAFF.

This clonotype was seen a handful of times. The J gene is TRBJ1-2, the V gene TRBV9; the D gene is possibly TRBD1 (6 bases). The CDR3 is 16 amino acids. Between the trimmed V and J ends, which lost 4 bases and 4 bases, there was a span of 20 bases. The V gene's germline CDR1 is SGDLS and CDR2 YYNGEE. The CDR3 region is CASSPTGRGRSYGYTF. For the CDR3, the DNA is TGTGCCAGCAGCCCTACGGGCAGGGGCCGCAGCTATGGCTACACCTTC.

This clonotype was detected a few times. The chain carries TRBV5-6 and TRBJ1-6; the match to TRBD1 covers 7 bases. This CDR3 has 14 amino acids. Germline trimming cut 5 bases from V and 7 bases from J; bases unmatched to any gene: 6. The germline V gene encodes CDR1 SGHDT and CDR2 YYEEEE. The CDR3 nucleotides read TGTGCCAGCAGTACCGGGACAGTCAATTCACCCCTCCACTTT. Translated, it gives CASSTGTVNSPLHF.

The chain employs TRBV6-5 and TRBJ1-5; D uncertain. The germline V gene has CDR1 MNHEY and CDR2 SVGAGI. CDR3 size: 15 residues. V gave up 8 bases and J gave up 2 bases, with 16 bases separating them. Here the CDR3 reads CASRVDHFGNQPQHF. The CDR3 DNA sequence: TGTGCCAGCCGTGTGGACCATTTTGGCAATCAGCCCCAGCATTTT.

Here the CDR3 DNA reads TGTGCCAGCAGTTTAAGAGCGGGGTACCAGCCCCAGCATTTT. Its protein product is CASSLRAGYQPQHF. This chain connects TRBV28 to TRBJ1-5, with no clear D. Germline CDR1 and CDR2: MDHEN and SYDVKM. This CDR3 region has 14 residues. V was pared by 2 bases and J by 7 bases, with 12 bases between.

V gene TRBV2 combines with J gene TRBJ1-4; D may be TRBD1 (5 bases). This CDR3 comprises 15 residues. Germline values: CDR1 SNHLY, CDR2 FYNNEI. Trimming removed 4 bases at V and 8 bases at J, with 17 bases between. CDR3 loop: CASSGGAAKAEKLFF. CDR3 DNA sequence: TGTGCCAGCAGTGGCGGGGCGGCCAAGGCCGAAAAACTGTTTTTT.

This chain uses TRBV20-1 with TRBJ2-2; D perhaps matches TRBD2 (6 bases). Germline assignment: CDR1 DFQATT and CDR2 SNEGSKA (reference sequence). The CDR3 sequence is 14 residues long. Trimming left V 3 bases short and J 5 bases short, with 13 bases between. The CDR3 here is CSARTRVWTGELFF. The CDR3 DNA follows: TGCAGTGCTAGGACTAGAGTTTGGACCGGGGAGCTGTTTTTT.

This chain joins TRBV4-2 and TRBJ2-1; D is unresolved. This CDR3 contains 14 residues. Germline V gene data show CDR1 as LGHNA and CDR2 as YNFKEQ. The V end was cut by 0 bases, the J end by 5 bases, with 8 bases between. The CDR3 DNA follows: TGTGCCAGCAGCCAAGAGGGTATGAACAATGAGCAGTTCTTC. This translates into CASSQEGMNNEQFF.

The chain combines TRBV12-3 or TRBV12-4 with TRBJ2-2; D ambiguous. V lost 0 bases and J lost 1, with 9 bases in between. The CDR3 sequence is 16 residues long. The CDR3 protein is CASSLALYRNTGELFF. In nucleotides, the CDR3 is TGTGCCAGCAGTTTAGCGCTCTACAGGAACACCGGGGAGCTGTTTTTT.

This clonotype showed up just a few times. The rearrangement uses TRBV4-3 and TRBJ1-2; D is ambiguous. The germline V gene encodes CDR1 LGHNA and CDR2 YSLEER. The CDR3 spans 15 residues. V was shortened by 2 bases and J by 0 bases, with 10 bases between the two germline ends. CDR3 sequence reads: CASSQLRSPNYGYTF. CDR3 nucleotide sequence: TGCGCCAGCAGCCAATTGAGGAGCCCTAACTATGGCTACACCTTC.

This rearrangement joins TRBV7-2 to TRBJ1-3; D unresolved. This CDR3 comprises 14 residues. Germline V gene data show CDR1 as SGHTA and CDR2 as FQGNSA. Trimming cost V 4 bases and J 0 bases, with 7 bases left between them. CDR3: CASSWTASGNTIYF. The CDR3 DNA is TGTGCCAGCAGCTGGACGGCCTCTGGAAACACCATATATTTT.

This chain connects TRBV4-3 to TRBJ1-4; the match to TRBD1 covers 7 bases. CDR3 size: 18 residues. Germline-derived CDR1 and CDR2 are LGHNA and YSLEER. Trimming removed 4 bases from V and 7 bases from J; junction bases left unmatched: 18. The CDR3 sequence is CASSPAKTGTDAGEKLFF. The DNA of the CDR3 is TGCGCCAGCAGCCCTGCCAAGACCGGGACAGATGCCGGTGAAAAACTGTTTTTT.

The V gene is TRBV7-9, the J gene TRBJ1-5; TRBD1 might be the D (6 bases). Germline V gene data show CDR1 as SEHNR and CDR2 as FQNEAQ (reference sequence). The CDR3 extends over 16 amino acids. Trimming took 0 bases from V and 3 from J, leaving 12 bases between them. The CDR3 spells CASSLARYRDNQPQHF. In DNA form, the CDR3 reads TGTGCCAGCAGCTTAGCCCGTTACAGGGACAATCAGCCCCAGCATTTT. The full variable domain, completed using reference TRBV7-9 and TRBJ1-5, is DTGVSQNPRHKITKRGQNVTFRCDPISEHNRLYWYRQTLGQGPEFLTYFQNEAQLEKSRLLSDRFSAERPKGSFSTLEIQRTEQGDSAMYLCASSLARYRDNQPQHFGDGTRLSIL.

CDR3 protein: CASSSGGLGTGELFF. The CDR3 DNA sequence: TGTGCCAGCAGTTCCGGGGGGCTAGGCACCGGGGAGCTGTTTTTT. The rearrangement uses TRBV28 and TRBJ2-2, with D perhaps TRBD2 (7 bases). The CDR3 has 15 residues. V dropped 4 bases and J dropped 4 bases, with 13 bases sitting between them. The germline CDR1 and CDR2 sequences are MDHEN and SYDVKM.

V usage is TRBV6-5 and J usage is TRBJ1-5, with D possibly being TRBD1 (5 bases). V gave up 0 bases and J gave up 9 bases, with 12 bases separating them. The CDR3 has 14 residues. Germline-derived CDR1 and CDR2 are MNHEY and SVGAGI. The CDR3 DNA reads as TGTGCCAGCAGTTACTCGCAATTAGGGGTGCCCCAGCATTTT. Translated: CASSYSQLGVPQHF.

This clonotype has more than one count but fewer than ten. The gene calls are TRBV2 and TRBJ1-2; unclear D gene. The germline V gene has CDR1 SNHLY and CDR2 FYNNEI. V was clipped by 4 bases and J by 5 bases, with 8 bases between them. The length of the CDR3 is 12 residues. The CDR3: CASSGSSYGYTF. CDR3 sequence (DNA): TGTGCCAGCAGTGGGTCGTCTTATGGCTACACCTTC.

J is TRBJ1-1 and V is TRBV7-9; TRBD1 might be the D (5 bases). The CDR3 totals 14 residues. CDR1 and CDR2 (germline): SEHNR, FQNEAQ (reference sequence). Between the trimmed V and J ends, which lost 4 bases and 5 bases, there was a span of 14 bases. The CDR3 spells CASSSGTQGTEAFF. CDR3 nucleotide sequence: TGTGCCAGCAGCTCCGGGACGCAAGGAACTGAAGCTTTCTTT.

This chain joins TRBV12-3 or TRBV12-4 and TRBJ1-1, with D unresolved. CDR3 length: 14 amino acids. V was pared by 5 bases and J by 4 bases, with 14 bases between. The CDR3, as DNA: TGTGCCAGCAGTCCTCAAGGGTCCGGCACTGAAGCTTTCTTT. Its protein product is CASSPQGSGTEAFF.

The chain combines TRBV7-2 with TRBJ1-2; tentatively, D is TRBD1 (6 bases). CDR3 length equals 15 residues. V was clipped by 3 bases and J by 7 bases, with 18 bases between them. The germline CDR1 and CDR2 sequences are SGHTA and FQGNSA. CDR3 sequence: CASSFQALQGSGYTF. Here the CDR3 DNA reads TGTGCCAGCAGCTTTCAAGCCTTACAGGGCTCTGGCTACACCTTC.

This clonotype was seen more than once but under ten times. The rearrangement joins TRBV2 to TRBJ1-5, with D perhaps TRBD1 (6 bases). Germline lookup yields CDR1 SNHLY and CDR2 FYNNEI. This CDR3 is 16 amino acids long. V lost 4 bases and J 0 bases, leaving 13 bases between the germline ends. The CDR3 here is CASSGQDTNSNQPQHF. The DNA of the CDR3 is TGTGCCAGCAGTGGACAGGACACTAATAGCAATCAGCCCCAGCATTTT.